This T cell receptor (beta chain) stems from a study of blood T cell repertoires in COVID-19. Individuals drawn from 20 to 25 US areas were about 18 to 95 years old. Participant reports of clinical history set cohort assignment. Two negative PCRs, clearance, or symptom resolution were required of recovered Cohort 3 donors. Produced via immunoSEQ multiplex PCR; TCRdb's table is partial and in-frame only. Of 150,000 or so clones listed, 85% to 90% are singletons. The clonotype originates from a woman aged 45 to 65 who had recovered from COVID-19. Sequenced input: PBMCs or T cells enriched from blood (not recorded which).

CDR3 protein: CASSPRQGGDGYTF. The CDR3 bases are TGTGCCAGCAGCCCAAGACAGGGTGGTGATGGCTACACCTTC. The rearrangement joins TRBV9 to TRBJ1-2; 7 positions match TRBD1. Germline V gene data show CDR1 as SGDLS and CDR2 as YYNGEE. The CDR3 runs 14 residues. The ends lost 4 bases at V and 6 bases at J; junction bases unmatched: 9. Based on the CDR3 plus reference TRBV9 and TRBJ1-2, the full variable domain is DSGVTQTPKHLITATGQRVTLRCSPRSGDLSVYWYQQSLDQGLQFLIQYYNGEERAKGNILERFSAQQFPDLHSELNLSSLELGDSALYFCASSPRQGGDGYTFGSGTRLTVV.